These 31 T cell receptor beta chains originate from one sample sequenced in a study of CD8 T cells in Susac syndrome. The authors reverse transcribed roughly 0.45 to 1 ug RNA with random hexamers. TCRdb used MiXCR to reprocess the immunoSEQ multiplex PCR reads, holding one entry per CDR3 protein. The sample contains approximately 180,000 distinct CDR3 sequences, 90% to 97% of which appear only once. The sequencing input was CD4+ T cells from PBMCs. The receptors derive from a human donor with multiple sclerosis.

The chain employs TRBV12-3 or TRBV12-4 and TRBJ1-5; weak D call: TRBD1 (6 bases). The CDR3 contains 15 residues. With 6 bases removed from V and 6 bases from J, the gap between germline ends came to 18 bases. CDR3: CASSLRDTVVQPQHF. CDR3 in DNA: TGTGCCAGCAGCCTCCGGGACACAGTGGTTCAGCCCCAGCATTTT.

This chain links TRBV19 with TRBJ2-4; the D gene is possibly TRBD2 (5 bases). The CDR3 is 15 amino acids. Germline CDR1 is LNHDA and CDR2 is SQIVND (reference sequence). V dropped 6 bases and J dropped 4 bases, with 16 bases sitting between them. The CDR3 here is CASSPVRRTKNIQYF. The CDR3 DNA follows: TGTGCCAGTAGCCCGGTTAGGCGGACTAAAAACATTCAGTACTTC.

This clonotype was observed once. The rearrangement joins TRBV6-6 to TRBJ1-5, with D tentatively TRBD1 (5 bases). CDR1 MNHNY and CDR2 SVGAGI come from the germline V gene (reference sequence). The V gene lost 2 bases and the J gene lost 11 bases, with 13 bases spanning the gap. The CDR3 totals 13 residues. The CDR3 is CASSYGRDGAQHF. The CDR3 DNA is TGTGCCAGCAGTTACGGTAGGGACGGAGCCCAGCATTTT.

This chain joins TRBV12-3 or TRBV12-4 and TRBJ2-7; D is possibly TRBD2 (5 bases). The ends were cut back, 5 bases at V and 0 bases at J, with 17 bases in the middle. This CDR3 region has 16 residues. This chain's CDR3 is CASSPPPRVNSYEQYF. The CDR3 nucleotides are TGTGCCAGCAGTCCCCCCCCGCGGGTAAACTCCTACGAGCAGTACTTC.

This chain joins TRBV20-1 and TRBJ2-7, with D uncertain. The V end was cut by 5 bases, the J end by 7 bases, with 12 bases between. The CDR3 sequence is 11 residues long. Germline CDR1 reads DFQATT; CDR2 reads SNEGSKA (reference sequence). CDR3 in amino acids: CSAAPLWEQYF. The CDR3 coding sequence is TGCAGTGCTGCACCGTTGTGGGAGCAGTACTTC.

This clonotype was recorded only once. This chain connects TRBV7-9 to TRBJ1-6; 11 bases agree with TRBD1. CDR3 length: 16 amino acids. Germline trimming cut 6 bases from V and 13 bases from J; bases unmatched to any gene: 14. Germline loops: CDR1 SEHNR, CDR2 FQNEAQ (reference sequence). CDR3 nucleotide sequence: TGTGCCAGCAGTCCCCGGACAGGGGGCCGTTTAAAGCCCCTCCACTTT. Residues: CASSPRTGGRLKPLHF.

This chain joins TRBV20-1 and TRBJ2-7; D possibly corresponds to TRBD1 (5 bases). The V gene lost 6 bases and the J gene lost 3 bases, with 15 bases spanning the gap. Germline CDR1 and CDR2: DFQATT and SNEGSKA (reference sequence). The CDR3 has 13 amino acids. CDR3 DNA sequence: TGCAGTGCCGCTACCGACAGAGACTACGAGCAGTACTTC. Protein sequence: CSAATDRDYEQYF.

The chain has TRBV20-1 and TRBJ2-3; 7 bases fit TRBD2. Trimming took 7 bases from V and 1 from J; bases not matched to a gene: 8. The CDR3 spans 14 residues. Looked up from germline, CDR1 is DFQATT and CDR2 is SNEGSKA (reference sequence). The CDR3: CSGERGGGTDTQYF. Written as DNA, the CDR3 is TGCAGTGGCGAGCGGGGAGGCGGCACAGATACGCAGTATTTT.

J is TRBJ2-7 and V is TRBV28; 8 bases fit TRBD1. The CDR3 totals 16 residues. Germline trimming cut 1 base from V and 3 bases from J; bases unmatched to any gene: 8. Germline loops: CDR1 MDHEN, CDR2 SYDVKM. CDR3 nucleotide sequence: TGTGCCAGCAGTTTATTCGGATCCGGACAGGGCTACGAGCAGTACTTC. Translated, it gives CASSLFGSGQGYEQYF.

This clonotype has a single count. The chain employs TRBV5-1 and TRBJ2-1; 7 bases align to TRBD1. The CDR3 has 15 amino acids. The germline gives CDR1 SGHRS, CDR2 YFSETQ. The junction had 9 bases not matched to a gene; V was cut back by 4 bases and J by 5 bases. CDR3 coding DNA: TGCGCCAGCAGCCTTGACAGGGCCGACCACAATGAGCAGTTCTTC. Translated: CASSLDRADHNEQFF.

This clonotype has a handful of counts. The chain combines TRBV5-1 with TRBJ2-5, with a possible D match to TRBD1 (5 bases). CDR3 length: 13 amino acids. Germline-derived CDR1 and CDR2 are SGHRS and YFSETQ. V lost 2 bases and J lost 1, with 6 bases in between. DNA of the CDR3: TGCGCCAGCAGCTTACAGGCCCAAGAGACCCAGTACTTC. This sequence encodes CASSLQAQETQYF.

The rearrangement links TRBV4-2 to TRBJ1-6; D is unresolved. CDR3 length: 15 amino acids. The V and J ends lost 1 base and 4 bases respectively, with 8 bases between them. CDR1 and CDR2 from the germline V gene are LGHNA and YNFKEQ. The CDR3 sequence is CASSQAGRYNSPLHF. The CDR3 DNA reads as TGTGCCAGCAGCCAAGCGGGTCGGTATAATTCACCCCTCCACTTT.

CDR3 loop: CASRNFVGGYTF. CDR3 nucleotide sequence: TGTGCCAGCAGGAACTTCGTGGGTGGCTACACCTTC. The rearrangement uses TRBV6-5 and TRBJ1-2; D call uncertain. The CDR3 has 12 residues. Germline-derived CDR1 and CDR2 are MNHEY and SVGAGI. V was trimmed by 6 bases and J by 7 bases, leaving 12 bases between them.

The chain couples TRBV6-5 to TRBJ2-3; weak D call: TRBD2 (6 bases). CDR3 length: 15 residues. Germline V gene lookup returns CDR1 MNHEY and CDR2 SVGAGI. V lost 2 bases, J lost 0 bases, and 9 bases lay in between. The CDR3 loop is CASSYVAGSTDTQYF. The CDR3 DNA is TGTGCCAGCAGTTACGTGGCGGGGAGCACAGATACGCAGTATTTT.

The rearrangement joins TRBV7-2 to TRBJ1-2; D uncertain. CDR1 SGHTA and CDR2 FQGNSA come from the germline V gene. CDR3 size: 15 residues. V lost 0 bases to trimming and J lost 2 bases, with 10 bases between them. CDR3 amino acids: CASSLANSKNYGYTF. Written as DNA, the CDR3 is TGTGCCAGCAGCTTAGCCAACAGCAAAAACTATGGCTACACCTTC.

The CDR3 spells CSARDPDLYGYTF. CDR3 DNA: TGCAGTGCTAGAGATCCGGACCTTTATGGCTACACCTTC. The V call is TRBV20-1, the J call TRBJ1-2; no reliable D call. With 0 bases removed from V and 5 bases from J, the gap between germline ends came to 10 bases. The germline CDR1 and CDR2 sequences are DFQATT and SNEGSKA (reference sequence). CDR3 length: 13 residues.

As DNA, the CDR3 is TGTGCCAGCAGCTTAAGTCAGCCGACAGGGTCGGCCCAGCTGTTTTTT. Translation: CASSLSQPTGSAQLFF. The chain couples TRBV7-3 to TRBJ2-2, with 7 nucleotides matching TRBD1. The CDR3 is 16 amino acids. V trimming: 1 base; J trimming: 12 bases; junction bases outside the gene matches: 14. Germline values: CDR1 SGHTA, CDR2 FQGTGA.

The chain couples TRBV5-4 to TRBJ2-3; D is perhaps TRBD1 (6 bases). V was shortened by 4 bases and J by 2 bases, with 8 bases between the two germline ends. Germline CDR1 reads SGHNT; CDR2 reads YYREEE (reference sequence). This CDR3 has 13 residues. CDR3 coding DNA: TGTGCCAGCAGCGGGGGCCTCACAGATACGCAGTATTTT. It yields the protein CASSGGLTDTQYF. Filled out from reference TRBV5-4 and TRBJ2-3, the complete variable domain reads ETGVTQSPTHLIKTRGQQVTLRCSSQSGHNTVSWYQQALGQGPQFIFQYYREEENGRGNFPPRFSGLQFPNYSSELNVNALELDDSALYLCASSGGLTDTQYFGPGTRLTVL.

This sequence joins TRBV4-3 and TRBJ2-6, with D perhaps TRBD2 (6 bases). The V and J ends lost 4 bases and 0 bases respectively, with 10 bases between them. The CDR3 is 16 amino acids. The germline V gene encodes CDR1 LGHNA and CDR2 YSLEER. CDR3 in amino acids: CASSLRGSSGANVLTF. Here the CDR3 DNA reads TGCGCCAGCAGCCTTCGGGGGAGCTCTGGGGCCAACGTCCTGACTTTC.

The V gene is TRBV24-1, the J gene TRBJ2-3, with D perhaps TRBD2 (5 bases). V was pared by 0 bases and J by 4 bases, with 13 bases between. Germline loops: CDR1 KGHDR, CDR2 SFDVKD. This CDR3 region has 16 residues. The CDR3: CATSDLRASRADTQYF. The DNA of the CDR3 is TGTGCCACCAGTGATTTGCGGGCCTCGAGGGCAGATACGCAGTATTTT.

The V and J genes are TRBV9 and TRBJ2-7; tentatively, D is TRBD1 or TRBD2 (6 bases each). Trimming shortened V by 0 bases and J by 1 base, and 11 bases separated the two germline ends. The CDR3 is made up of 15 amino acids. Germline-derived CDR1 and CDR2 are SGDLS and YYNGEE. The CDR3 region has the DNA TGTGCCAGCAGCGTAGCCGGGGGCCTTTCCTACGAGCAGTACTTC. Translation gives CASSVAGGLSYEQYF.

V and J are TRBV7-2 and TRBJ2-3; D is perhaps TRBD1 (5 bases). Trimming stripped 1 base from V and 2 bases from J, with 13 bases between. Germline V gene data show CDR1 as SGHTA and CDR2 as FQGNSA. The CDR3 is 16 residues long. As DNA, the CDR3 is TGTGCCAGCAGCTTAGGGCGACAGAGGATCACAGATACGCAGTATTTT. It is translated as CASSLGRQRITDTQYF.

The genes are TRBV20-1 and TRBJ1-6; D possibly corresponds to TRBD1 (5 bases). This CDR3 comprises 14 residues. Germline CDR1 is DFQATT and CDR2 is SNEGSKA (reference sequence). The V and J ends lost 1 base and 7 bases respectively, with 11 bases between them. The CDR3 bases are TGCAGTGCTAGAGGTGGGACGGCCAATTCACCCCTCCACTTT. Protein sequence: CSARGGTANSPLHF.

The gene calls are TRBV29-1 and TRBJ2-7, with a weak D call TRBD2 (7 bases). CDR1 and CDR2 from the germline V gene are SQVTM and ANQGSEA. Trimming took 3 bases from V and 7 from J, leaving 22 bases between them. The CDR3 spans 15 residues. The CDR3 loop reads CSVEMIGGAYREQYF. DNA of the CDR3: TGCAGCGTTGAGATGATTGGGGGGGCCTATCGGGAGCAGTACTTC.

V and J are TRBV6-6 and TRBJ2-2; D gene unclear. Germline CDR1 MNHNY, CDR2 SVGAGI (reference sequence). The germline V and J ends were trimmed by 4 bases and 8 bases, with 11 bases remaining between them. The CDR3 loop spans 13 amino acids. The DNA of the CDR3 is TGTGCCAGCAGTTCCAGGTTGACGGGGGAGCTGTTTTTT. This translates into CASSSRLTGELFF.

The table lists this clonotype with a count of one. DNA for the CDR3: TGTGCCAGCAGTTTACCGGGGGGGCCATCTATGGATACGCAGTATTTT. Encoded protein: CASSLPGGPSMDTQYF. The V and J genes are TRBV12-3 or TRBV12-4 and TRBJ2-3; 8 bases are a match to TRBD2. J lost 6 bases, V lost 2 bases, and 10 bases had no gene match. The CDR3 totals 16 residues.

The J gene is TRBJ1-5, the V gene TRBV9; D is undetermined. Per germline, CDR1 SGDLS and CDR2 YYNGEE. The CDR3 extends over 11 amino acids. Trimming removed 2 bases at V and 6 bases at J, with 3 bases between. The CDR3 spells CASSVCQPQHF. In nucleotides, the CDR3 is TGTGCCAGCAGCGTGTGTCAGCCCCAGCATTTT.

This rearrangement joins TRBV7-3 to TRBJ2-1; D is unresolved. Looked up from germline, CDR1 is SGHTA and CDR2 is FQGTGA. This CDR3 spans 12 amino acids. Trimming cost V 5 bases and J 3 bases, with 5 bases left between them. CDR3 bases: TGTGCCAGCAGCCACGACTACAATGAGCAGTTCTTC. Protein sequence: CASSHDYNEQFF.

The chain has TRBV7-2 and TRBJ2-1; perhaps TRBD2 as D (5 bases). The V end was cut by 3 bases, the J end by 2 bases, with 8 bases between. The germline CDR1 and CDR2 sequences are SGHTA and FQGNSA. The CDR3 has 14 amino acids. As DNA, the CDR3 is TGTGCCAGCAGCTTTCCGGGAACCTACAATGAGCAGTTCTTC. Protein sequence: CASSFPGTYNEQFF.

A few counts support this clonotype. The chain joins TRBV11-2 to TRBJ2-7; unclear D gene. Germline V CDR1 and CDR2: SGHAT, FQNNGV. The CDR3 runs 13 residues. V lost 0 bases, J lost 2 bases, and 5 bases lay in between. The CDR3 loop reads CASSLETPYEQYF. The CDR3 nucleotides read TGTGCCAGCAGCTTAGAAACACCCTACGAGCAGTACTTC.

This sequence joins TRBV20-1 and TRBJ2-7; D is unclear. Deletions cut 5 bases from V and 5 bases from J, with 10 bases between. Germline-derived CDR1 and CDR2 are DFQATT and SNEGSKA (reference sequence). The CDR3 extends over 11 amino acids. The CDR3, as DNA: TGCAGTGCTTTAAGGGTCAACGAGCAGTACTTC. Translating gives CSALRVNEQYF.